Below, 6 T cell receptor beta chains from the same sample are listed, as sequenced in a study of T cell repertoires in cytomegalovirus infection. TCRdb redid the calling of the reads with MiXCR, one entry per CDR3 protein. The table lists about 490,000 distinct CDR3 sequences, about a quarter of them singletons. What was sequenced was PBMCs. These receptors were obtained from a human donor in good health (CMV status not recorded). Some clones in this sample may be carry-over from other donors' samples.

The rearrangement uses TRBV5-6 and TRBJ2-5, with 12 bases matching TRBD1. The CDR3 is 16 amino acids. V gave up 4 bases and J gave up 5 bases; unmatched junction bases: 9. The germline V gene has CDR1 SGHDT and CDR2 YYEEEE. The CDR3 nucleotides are TGTGCCAGCAGCCTGCACCGGGGACAGGGGGCTGAGACCCAGTACTTC. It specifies CASSLHRGQGAETQYF.

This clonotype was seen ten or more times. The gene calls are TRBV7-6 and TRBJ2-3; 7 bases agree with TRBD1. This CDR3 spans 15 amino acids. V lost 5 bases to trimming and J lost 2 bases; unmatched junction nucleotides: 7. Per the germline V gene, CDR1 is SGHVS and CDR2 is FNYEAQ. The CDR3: CASSITGAPTDTQYF. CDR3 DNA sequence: TGTGCCAGCAGCATTACAGGGGCCCCCACAGATACGCAGTATTTT.

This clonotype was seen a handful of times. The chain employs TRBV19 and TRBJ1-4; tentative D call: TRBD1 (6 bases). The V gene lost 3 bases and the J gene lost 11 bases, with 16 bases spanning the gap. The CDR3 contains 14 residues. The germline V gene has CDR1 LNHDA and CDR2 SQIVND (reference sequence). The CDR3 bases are TGTGCCAGTAGTATGGCAGGGGAAGGGAGGAAACTGTTTTTT. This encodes CASSMAGEGRKLFF. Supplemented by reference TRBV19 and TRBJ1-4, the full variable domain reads DGGITQSPKYLFRKEGQNVTLSCEQNLNHDAMYWYRQDPGQGLRLIYYSQIVNDFQKGDIAEGYSVSREKKESFPLTVTSAQKNPTAFYLCASSMAGEGRKLFFGSGTQLSVL.

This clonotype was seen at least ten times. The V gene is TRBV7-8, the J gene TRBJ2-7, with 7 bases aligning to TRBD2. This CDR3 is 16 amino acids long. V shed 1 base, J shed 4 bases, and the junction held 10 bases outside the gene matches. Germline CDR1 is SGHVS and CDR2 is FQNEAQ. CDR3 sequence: CASSLEVVGGPYEQYF. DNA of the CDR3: TGTGCCAGCAGCTTAGAGGTAGTGGGAGGGCCTTACGAGCAGTACTTC.

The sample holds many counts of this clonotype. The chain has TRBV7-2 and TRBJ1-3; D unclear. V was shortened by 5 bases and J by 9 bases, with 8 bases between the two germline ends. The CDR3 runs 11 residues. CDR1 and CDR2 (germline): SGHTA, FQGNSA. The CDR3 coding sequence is TGTGCCAGCAGCCTCGGGGTCACCATATATTTT. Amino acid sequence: CASSLGVTIYF.

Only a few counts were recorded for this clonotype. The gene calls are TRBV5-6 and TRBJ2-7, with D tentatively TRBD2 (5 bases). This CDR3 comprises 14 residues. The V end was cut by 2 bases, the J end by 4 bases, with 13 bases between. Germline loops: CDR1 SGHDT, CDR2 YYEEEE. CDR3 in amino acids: CASSLWRVGYEQYV. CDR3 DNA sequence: TGTGCCAGCAGCTTATGGCGGGTCGGTTACGAGCAGTACGTC.